Below, 8 T cell receptor beta chains from the same sample are listed, as sequenced in a study of diagnostic markers for celiac disease. TCRdb re-called the reads and catalogs CDR3 proteins one per entry, DNA excluded. Here the sample table reports several thousand distinct CDR3 sequences. Source material: either unsorted cells or a sorted T cell fraction (not recorded which). The receptors were sampled from a human donor. This table probably holds off-target reads from a library built for another chain.

By frequency, this clonotype registers medium-sized. The chain uses TRBV9 and TRBJ2-2. The CDR3 spans 14 residues. Germline V gene lookup returns CDR1 SGDLS and CDR2 YYNGEE. The CDR3: CASTQNPDTGELFF.

The chain couples TRBV19 to TRBJ2-5; the D call from TCRdb, TRBD2, cannot be confirmed without DNA. Germline CDR1 is LNHDA and CDR2 is SQIVND (reference sequence). The CDR3 is 15 residues long. Here the CDR3 reads CASSWGPGYQETQYF. Looking up the rest from reference TRBV19 and TRBJ2-5 gives the full variable domain: DGGITQSPKYLFRKEGQNVTLSCEQNLNHDAMYWYRQDPGQGLRLIYYSQIVNDFQKGDIAEGYSVSREKKESFPLTVTSAQKNPTAFYLCASSWGPGYQETQYFGPGTRLLVL.

This chain uses TRBV7-2 with TRBJ2-3; TCRdb selects TRBD2, and the lack of DNA leaves this call unchecked. Germline CDR1 SGHTA, CDR2 FQGNSA. This CDR3 is built from 16 residues. The CDR3 sequence: CASSRALDRSTDTQYF.

This clonotype is medium-sized (0.01 to 0.1%) by frequency. The rearrangement links TRBV4-3 to TRBJ2-1. CDR1 LGHNA and CDR2 YSLEER come from the germline V gene. This CDR3 has 16 residues. The CDR3 reads CASSQVSGSSYNEQFF.

By frequency, this clonotype registers medium-sized (0.01 to 0.1%). This chain uses TRBV7-3 with TRBJ2-3; TCRdb indicates TRBD1, and absent DNA this call remains unverified. Per the germline V gene, CDR1 is SGHTA and CDR2 is FQGTGA. This CDR3 is built from 16 residues. The CDR3 sequence: CASSPMTGGETDTQYF.

V is TRBV9 and J is TRBJ2-2; TCRdb picks TRBD1, but there is no DNA to check that call. Germline CDR1 reads SGDLS; CDR2 reads YYNGEE. The CDR3 totals 17 residues. This chain's CDR3 is CASSAAGAGSYTGELFF.

This chain joins TRBV3-1 and TRBJ2-7. The CDR3 sequence is 13 residues long. Germline V lookup: CDR1 LGHDT, CDR2 YNNKEL (reference sequence). CDR3 amino acids: CASSQRRDYEQYF.

The chain couples TRBV10-3 to TRBJ2-1. The CDR3 runs to 14 residues. Germline-derived CDR1 and CDR2 are ENHRY and SYGVKD. CDR3 sequence: CAISTSRRDDEQFF.